Here is one TCR beta chain with its context. The record originates from a study of blood T cell repertoires in COVID-19. The wider study: T cells, B-cell-depleted T cells, or PBMCs provided the cDNA or gDNA that served as material.

Ages ranged from roughly 18 to 100 years, with residence in fewer than 25 US areas. Germline V gene lookup returns CDR1 LGHDT and CDR2 YNNKEL (reference sequence). CDR3 length: 16 residues. V lost 3 bases and J lost 5; bases outside the gene matches: 10. Method: immunoSEQ multiplex PCR; TCRdb's copy keeps in-frame clones and lacks some. Found here are 150,000 to 200,000 clones, roughly 86% of them singletons; the top ten hold 8% to 10%. This chain links TRBV3-1 (or the pseudogene TRBV3-2) with TRBJ2-1; 7 nucleotides line up with TRBD2. This sequence was found in a woman in her twenties or thirties who had recovered from COVID-19. Specimen: PBMCs or T cells enriched from blood (not recorded which). CDR3 protein: CASSHQESRGDNEQFF. CDR3 DNA: TGTGCCAGCAGCCACCAGGAGTCCCGGGGGGACAATGAGCAGTTCTTC.